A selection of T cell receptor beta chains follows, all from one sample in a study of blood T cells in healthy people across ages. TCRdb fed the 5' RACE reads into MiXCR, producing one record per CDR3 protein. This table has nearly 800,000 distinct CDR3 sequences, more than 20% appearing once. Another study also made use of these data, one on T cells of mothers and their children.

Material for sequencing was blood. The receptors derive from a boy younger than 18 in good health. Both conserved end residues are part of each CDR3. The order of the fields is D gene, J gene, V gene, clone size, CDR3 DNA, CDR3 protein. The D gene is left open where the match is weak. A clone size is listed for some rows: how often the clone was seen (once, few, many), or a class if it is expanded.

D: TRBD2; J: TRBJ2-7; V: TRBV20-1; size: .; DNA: TGCAGTGCCGATGCGGGACTAGCGTCAACCTACGAGCAGTACTTC; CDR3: CSADAGLASTYEQYF
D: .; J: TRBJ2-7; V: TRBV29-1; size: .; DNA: TGCAGCGTTGGGGGGGCGGACGGGGAGACTTCCTACGAGCAGTACTTC; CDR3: CSVGGADGETSYEQYF
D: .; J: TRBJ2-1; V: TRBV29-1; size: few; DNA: TGCAGCGTTGAGGGAAATGAGCAGTTCTTC; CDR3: CSVEGNEQFF
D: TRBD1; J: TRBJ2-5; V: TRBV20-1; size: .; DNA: TGCAGTGCTTACGGGACAGCAAAAGAGGCCCAGTACTTC; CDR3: CSAYGTAKEAQYF
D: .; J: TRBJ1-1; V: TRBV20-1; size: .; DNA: TGCAGTGCTAGCGATCAGGGGACGAGGAAGTGGAAGCCCTCAAACACTGAAGCTTTCTTT; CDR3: CSASDQGTRKWKPSNTEAFF
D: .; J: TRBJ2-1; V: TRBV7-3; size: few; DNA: TGTGCCAGCAGCCCTTTGGGGGGGCCGAAAAATGAGCAGTTCTTC; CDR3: CASSPLGGPKNEQFF
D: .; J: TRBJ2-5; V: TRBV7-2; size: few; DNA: TGTGCCAGCAGCCTTCTCGCGAACTCGCAAGAGACCCGGTACTTC; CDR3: CASSLLANSQETRYF
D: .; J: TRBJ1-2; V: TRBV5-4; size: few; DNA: TGTGCCAGCAGCTTCGGACGGGGCTCGGGCGGGGGCTACACCTTC; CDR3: CASSFGRGSGGGYTF
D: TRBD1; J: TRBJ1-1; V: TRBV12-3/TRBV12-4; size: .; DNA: TGTGCCAGCAGTCCGGACAGGGGGCAGGCCACTGAAGCTTTCTTT; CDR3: CASSPDRGQATEAFF
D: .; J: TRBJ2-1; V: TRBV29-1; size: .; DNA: TGCAGCGCACCCGGGATTAACAATGAGCAGTTCTTC; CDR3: CSAPGINNEQFF
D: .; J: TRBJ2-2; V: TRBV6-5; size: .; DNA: TGTGCCAGCAGTTACATTGAGTACACCGGGGAGCTGTTTTTT; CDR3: CASSYIEYTGELFF
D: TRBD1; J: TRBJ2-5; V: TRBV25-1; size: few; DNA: TGTGCCAGCAGTGCGGGGGACAGGGGATGGGGGGAGACCCAGTACTTC; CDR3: CASSAGDRGWGETQYF
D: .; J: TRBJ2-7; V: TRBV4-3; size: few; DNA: TGCGCCAGCAGCCAAGATCTCGGTAGTCGGGGGGAGCAGTACTTC; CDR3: CASSQDLGSRGEQYF
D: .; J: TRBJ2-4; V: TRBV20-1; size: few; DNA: TGCAGTGCTAGTTTTAGGGGGAGGCAGTACTTC; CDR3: CSASFRGRQYF
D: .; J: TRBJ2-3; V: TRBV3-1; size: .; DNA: TGTGCCAGCGGAGCCGGCCGGACAGCCCAAAGCACAGATACGCAGTATTTT; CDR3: CASGAGRTAQSTDTQYF
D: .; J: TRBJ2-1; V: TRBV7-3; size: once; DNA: TGTGCCAGCAGCTTCGATCGTCGGCTGGGGTCCTACAATGAGCAGTTCTTC; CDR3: CASSFDRRLGSYNEQFF
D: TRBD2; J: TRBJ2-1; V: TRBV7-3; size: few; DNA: TGTGCCAGCAGCTTAAATGGCGGGAGTGCCTACAATGAGCAGTTCTTC; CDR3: CASSLNGGSAYNEQFF
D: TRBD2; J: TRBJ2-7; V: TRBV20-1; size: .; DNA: TGCAGTGCTCGGCTCTTAGCGGGAACCTACGAGCAGTGCTTC; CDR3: CSARLLAGTYEQCF
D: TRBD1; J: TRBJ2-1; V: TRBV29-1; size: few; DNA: TGCAGCGTGGCTGGGACAGTTAGCAATGAGCAGTTCTTC; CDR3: CSVAGTVSNEQFF
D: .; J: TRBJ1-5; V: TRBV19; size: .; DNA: TGTGCCAGTAGTTTCCGGCCCGAATATAGCAATCAGCCCCAGCATTTT; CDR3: CASSFRPEYSNQPQHF
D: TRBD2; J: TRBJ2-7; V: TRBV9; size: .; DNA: TGTGCCAGCAGCGTAGGCCATACTAGCGTCTCCTACGAGCAGTACTTC; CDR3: CASSVGHTSVSYEQYF
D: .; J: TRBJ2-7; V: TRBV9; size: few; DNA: TGTGCCAGCGCGAGCCGGGACAATACCTACGAGCAGTACTTC; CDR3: CASASRDNTYEQYF